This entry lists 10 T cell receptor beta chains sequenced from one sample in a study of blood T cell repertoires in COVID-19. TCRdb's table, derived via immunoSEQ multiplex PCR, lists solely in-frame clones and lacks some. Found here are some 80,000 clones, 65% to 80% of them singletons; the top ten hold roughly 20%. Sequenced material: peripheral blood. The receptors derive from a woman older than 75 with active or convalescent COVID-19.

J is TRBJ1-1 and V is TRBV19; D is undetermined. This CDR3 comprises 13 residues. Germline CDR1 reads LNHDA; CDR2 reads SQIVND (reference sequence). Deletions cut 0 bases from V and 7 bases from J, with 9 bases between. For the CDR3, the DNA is TGTGCCAGTAGTATAGATCCGAGTAGTGAAGCTTTCTTT. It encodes CASSIDPSSEAFF.

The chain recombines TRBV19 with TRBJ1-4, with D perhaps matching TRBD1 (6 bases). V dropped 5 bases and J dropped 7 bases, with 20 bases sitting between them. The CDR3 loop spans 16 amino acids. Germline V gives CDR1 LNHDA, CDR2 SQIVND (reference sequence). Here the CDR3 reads CASSAPNRDPTEKLFF. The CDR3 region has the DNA TGTGCCAGTAGTGCCCCCAACAGGGACCCCACTGAAAAACTGTTTTTT.

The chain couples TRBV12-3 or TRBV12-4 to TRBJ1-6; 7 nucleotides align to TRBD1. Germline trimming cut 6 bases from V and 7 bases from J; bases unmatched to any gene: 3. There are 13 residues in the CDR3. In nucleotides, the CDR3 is TGTGCCAGCAGGGTACAGGGGAATTCACCCCTCCACTTT. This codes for CASRVQGNSPLHF.

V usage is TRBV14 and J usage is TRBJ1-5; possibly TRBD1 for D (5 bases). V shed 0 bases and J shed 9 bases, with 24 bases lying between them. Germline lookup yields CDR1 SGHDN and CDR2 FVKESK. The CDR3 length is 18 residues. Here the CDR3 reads CASSQEGPGSILDRPQHF. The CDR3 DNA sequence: TGTGCCAGCAGCCAAGAGGGGCCAGGGTCAATATTGGATAGGCCCCAGCATTTT.

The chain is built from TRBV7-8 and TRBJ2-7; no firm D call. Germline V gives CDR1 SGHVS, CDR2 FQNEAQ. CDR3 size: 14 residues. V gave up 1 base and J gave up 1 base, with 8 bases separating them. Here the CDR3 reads CASSLGPLSYEQYF. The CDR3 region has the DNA TGTGCCAGCAGCTTAGGGCCGCTTTCCTACGAGCAGTACTTC.

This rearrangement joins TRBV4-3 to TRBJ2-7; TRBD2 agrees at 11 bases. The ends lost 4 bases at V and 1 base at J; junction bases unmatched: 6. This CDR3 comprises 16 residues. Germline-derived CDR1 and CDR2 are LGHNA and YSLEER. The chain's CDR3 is CASSRTLAGESYEQYF. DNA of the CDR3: TGCGCCAGCAGCCGTACACTAGCGGGGGAATCCTACGAGCAGTACTTC.

The CDR3 sequence is CASSPTGGTGNTIYF. Written as DNA, the CDR3 is TGTGCCAGCAGCCCCACAGGGGGCACTGGAAACACCATATATTTT. V is TRBV7-9 and J is TRBJ1-3; 9 positions match TRBD1. This CDR3 spans 15 amino acids. Germline V gene data show CDR1 as SEHNR and CDR2 as FQNEAQ (reference sequence). Unmatched junction bases numbered 4, after V lost 5 bases and J lost 2 bases.

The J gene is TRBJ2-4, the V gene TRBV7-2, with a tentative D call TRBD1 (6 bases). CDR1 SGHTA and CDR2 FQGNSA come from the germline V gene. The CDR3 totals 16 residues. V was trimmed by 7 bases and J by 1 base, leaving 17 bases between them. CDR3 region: CASTQTGVSAKNIQYF. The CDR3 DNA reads TGTGCCAGCACCCAGACAGGAGTCTCTGCCAAAAACATTCAGTACTTC.

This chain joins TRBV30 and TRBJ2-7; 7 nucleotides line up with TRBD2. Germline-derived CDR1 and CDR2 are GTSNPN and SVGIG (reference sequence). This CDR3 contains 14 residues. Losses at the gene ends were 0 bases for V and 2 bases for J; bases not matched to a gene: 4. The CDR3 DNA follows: TGTGCCTGGAGTGTACTGCGGGGGACCTACGAGCAGTACTTC. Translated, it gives CAWSVLRGTYEQYF.

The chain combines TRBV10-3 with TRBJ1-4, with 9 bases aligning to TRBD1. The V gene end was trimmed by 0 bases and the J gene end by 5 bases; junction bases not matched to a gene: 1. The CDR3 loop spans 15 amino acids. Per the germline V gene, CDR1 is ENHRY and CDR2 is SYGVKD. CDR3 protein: CAISESGTGNEKLFF. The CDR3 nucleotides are TGTGCCATCAGTGAGTCAGGGACAGGGAATGAAAAACTGTTTTTT.